This is a list of T cell receptor beta chains from one sample in a study of shared T cell receptors in the human thymus. Sequencing was performed with immunoSEQ multiplex PCR; in TCRdb, only in-frame clones are kept and a portion is missing. The sample records roughly 500,000 clones, 75% to 80% being singletons. These same data were also listed under a study on human thymus T cells.

Specimen: thymocytes. The source is a boy less than two years old with a congenital heart defect. CDR3s include the opening cysteine and the closing phenylalanine or tryptophan. Fields, in order: V gene, D gene, J gene, clone size, CDR3 protein, CDR3 DNA. D genes are given only for firm matches. For some rows the clone size is stated as once, few or many, or as a class when expanded; others skip it.

TRBV6-5	TRBD1	TRBJ2-7	NA	CASSTRGRGWEQYF	TGTGCCAGCAGTACCCGGGGCAGGGGGTGGGAGCAGTACTTC
TRBV27	TRBD2	TRBJ2-3	NA	CASYAREGTQYF	TGTGCCAGCTACGCCCGGGAGGGGACGCAGTATTTT
TRBV5-1	NA	TRBJ1-3	NA	CASSLRGGSGNTIYF	TGCGCCAGCAGCTTGAGAGGGGGCTCTGGAAACACCATATATTTT
TRBV5-1	NA	TRBJ1-2	NA	CASSPDRAKGGYNYGYTF	TGCGCCAGCAGCCCGGACAGAGCAAAGGGGGGGTATAACTATGGCTACACCTTC
TRBV13	TRBD2	TRBJ2-3	few	CASRGGSTDTQYF	TGTGCCAGCAGGGGAGGGAGCACAGATACGCAGTATTTT
TRBV28	TRBD1	TRBJ2-5	NA	CASRQDRGWGETQYF	TGTGCCAGCAGACAAGACAGGGGATGGGGGGAGACCCAGTACTTC
TRBV18	NA	TRBJ1-1	NA	CASSPPAEQPNTEAFF	TGTGCCAGCTCACCACCGGCGGAGCAACCGAACACTGAAGCTTTCTTT
TRBV6-5	NA	TRBJ2-1	NA	CASSSVPPSYNEQFF	TGTGCCAGCAGTAGCGTCCCCCCCTCCTACAATGAGCAGTTCTTC
TRBV5-6	TRBD1	TRBJ2-3	NA	CASSPDRGKPRRTDTQYF	TGTGCCAGCAGCCCCGACAGGGGGAAACCCCGTCGCACAGATACGCAGTATTTT
TRBV4-3	NA	TRBJ2-7	once	CASSQRMSGPSAREQYF	TGCGCCAGCAGCCAACGGATGAGCGGTCCCTCCGCGAGAGAGCAGTACTTC
TRBV10-1	NA	TRBJ1-2	NA	CASSEPVPPYGYTF	TGCGCCAGCAGTGAGCCCGTTCCCCCCTATGGCTACACCTTC
TRBV30	NA	TRBJ1-2	NA	CAWRADTNYGYTF	TGTGCCTGGAGGGCGGACACAAACTATGGCTACACCTTC
TRBV28	NA	TRBJ2-2	few	CASSFETGELFF	TGTGCCAGCAGTTTCGAGACCGGGGAGCTGTTTTTT
TRBV7-9	TRBD2	TRBJ2-3	few	CASSLDVSSGRGGTDTQYF	TGTGCCAGCAGCTTAGATGTTTCTAGCGGGAGAGGGGGCACAGATACGCAGTATTTT
TRBV2	NA	TRBJ2-1	NA	CASSERRDTYNEQFF	TGTGCCAGCAGTGAAAGGCGGGATACCTACAATGAGCAGTTCTTC
TRBV10-3	TRBD2	TRBJ2-3	NA	CAIRGTSGNTDTQYF	TGTGCCATCAGAGGGACTAGCGGGAACACAGATACGCAGTATTTT
TRBV6-4	NA	TRBJ2-1	NA	CASSDPLNAGYYNEQFF	TGTGCCAGCAGTGACCCGCTAAATGCGGGATACTACAATGAGCAGTTCTTC
TRBV6-1	TRBD1	TRBJ1-1	few	CASSDRGTEAFF	TGTGCCAGCAGCGACAGGGGGACTGAAGCTTTCTTT
TRBV4-3	TRBD2	TRBJ2-1	few	CASSRTAGGANEQFF	TGCGCCAGCAGCCGAACCGCGGGAGGGGCGAATGAGCAGTTCTTC
TRBV7-8	TRBD1	TRBJ2-2	NA	CASRSDRETSNTGELFF	TGTGCCAGCAGGTCGGACAGGGAGACGTCGAACACCGGGGAGCTGTTTTTT
TRBV7-9	TRBD1	TRBJ1-1	NA	CASSPGQGFLNTEAFF	TGTGCCAGCAGCCCCGGACAGGGGTTCCTGAACACTGAAGCTTTCTTT
TRBV4-3	TRBD1	TRBJ2-7	NA	CASSQEFGRQGWVYEQYF	TGCGCCAGCAGCCAAGAATTCGGGAGACAGGGGTGGGTTTACGAGCAGTACTTC
TRBV9	TRBD1	TRBJ2-7	NA	CASSSGTGEAYEQYF	TGTGCCAGCAGCTCCGGGACAGGGGAAGCCTACGAGCAGTACTTC
TRBV28	NA	TRBJ2-2	NA	CASSMTVITGELFF	TGTGCCAGCAGTATGACAGTTATCACCGGGGAGCTGTTTTTT
TRBV14	NA	TRBJ2-7	NA	CASSQGHAGSYEQYF	TGTGCCAGCAGCCAAGGACACGCGGGTTCCTACGAGCAGTACTTC
TRBV7-4	NA	TRBJ2-4	NA	CASSDTPWNKNIQYF	TGTGCCAGCAGCGACACCCCCTGGAACAAAAACATTCAGTACTTC
TRBV14	NA	TRBJ2-5	NA	CASSSHPGGNQETQYF	TGTGCCAGCAGCTCCCACCCAGGGGGGAACCAAGAGACCCAGTACTTC
TRBV5-1	TRBD2	TRBJ2-1	NA	CASSRHGGSNEQFF	TGCGCCAGCTCGAGGCACGGGGGGTCAAATGAGCAGTTCTTC
TRBV4-3	NA	TRBJ1-1	NA	CASSQDTLSDTEAFF	TGCGCCAGCAGCCAAGATACTCTGTCGGACACTGAAGCTTTCTTT
TRBV5-6	NA	TRBJ2-7	NA	CASSLGQGRGEQYF	TGTGCCAGCAGCTTGGGGCAGGGGAGAGGGGAGCAGTACTTC
TRBV5-1	TRBD2	TRBJ2-7	NA	CASSLNSGRFDEQYF	TGCGCCAGCAGCCTCAATAGCGGGAGGTTCGACGAGCAGTACTTC
TRBV6-5	NA	TRBJ2-2	NA	CASSWATGRGTGELFF	TGTGCCAGCAGTTGGGCGACAGGTCGGGGCACCGGGGAGCTGTTTTTT
TRBV23-1	TRBD1	TRBJ1-1	NA	CASSQSVQGGPQDTEAFF	TGCGCCAGCAGTCAATCGGTCCAGGGGGGCCCCCAGGACACTGAAGCTTTCTTT
TRBV7-8	TRBD2	TRBJ2-3	NA	CASSPFRKRDKVGTDTQYF	TGTGCCAGCAGCCCGTTCAGGAAGCGGGATAAGGTCGGCACAGATACGCAGTATTTT
TRBV13	TRBD2	TRBJ2-3	few	CASSLSPAGGCDTQYF	TGTGCCAGCAGCTTATCGCCAGCGGGAGGATGTGATACGCAGTATTTT
TRBV5-1	TRBD1	TRBJ1-4	NA	CASGAGDRGGLTTNEKLFF	TGCGCCAGCGGGGCCGGGGACAGGGGGGGTTTAACGACTAATGAAAAACTGTTTTTT
TRBV5-5	NA	TRBJ2-3	NA	CASSTRPGTTDTQYF	TGTGCCAGCAGCACCAGGCCGGGGACTACAGATACGCAGTATTTT
TRBV19	TRBD2	TRBJ2-1	NA	CASSNWGTSYDEQFF	TGTGCCAGTAGTAATTGGGGGACTAGCTATGATGAGCAGTTCTTC
TRBV28	TRBD2	TRBJ2-7	NA	CASKAGGPYEQYF	TGTGCCAGCAAAGCGGGAGGGCCCTACGAGCAGTACTTC
TRBV28	TRBD1	TRBJ1-2	NA	CASSSGTGDSYGYTF	TGTGCCAGCAGTTCTGGGACAGGGGATTCCTATGGCTACACCTTC
TRBV6-4	TRBD2	TRBJ2-1	NA	CASSDSRGGENNEQFF	TGTGCCAGCAGTGACTCGAGGGGAGGGGAAAACAATGAGCAGTTCTTC
TRBV15	TRBD2	TRBJ2-1	NA	CATSNRDYRNEQFF	TGTGCCACCAGCAACCGGGACTACCGAAATGAGCAGTTCTTC
TRBV28	NA	TRBJ2-2	NA	CASSLEAPGTGELFF	TGTGCCAGCAGTTTAGAGGCACCCGGTACCGGGGAGCTGTTTTTT
TRBV19	TRBD2	TRBJ2-3	NA	CASSIRTSGSVKDTQYF	TGTGCCAGTAGTATAAGGACTAGCGGGAGCGTAAAAGATACGCAGTATTTT